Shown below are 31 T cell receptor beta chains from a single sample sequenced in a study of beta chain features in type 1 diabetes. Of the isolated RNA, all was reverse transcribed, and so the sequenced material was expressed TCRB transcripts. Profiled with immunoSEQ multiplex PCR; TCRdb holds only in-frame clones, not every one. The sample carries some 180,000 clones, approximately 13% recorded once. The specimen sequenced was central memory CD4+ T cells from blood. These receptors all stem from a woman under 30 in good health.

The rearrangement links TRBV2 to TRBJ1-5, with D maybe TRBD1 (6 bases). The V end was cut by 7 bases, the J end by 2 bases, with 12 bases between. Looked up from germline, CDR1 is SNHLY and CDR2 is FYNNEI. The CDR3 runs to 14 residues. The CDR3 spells CASTGGLGNQPQHF. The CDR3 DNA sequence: TGTGCCAGCACCGGGGGGCTGGGCAATCAGCCCCAGCATTTT.

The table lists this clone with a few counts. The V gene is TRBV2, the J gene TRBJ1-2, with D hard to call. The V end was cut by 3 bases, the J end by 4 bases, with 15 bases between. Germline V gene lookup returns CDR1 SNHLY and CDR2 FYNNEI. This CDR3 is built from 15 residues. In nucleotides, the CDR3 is TGTGCCAGCAGTGATTTATATGATGGGCCCTATGGCTACACCTTC. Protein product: CASSDLYDGPYGYTF.

The CDR3 is CASSQWARGRAHNEQFF. The DNA of the CDR3 is TGCGCCAGCAGTCAATGGGCGAGGGGGAGGGCCCACAATGAGCAGTTCTTC. The V gene is TRBV23-1, the J gene TRBJ2-1, with D perhaps TRBD2 (7 bases). TRBV23-1 is an ORF, and what it does is uncertain. This CDR3 spans 17 amino acids. Trimming left V 1 base short and J 5 bases short, with 18 bases between.

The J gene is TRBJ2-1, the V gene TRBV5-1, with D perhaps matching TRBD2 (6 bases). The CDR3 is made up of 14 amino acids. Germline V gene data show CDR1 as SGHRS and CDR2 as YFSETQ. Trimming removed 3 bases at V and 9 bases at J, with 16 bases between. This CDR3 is CASSWTGDSPEQFF. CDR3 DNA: TGCGCCAGCAGCTGGACTGGGGACTCCCCTGAGCAGTTCTTC.

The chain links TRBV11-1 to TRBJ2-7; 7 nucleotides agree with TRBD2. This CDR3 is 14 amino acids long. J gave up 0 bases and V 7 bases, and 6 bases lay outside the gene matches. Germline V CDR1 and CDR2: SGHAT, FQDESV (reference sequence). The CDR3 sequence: CASNLRGSSYEQYF. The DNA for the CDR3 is TGTGCCAGCAACCTGCGGGGGAGCTCCTACGAGCAGTACTTC.

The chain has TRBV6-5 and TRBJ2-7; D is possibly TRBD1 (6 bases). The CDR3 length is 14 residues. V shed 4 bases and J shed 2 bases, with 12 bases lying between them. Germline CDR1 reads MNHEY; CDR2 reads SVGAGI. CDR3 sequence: CASSWRTETYEQYF. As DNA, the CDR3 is TGTGCCAGCAGTTGGCGGACAGAGACCTACGAGCAGTACTTC.

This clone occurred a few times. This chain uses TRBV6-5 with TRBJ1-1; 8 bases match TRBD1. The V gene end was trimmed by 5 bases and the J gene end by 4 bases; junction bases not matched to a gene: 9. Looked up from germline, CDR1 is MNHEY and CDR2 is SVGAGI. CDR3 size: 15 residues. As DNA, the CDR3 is TGTGCCAGCAGTCCGCCAGGGGGCTTGGGCACTGAAGCTTTCTTT. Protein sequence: CASSPPGGLGTEAFF.

The CDR3 nucleotides read TGTGCCTGGAGCGGCGGGGGGAACAATCAGCCCCAGCATTTT. This translates into CAWSGGGNNQPQHF. The chain uses TRBV30 and TRBJ1-5, with D maybe TRBD1 (5 bases). The V and J ends lost 3 bases and 3 bases respectively, with 12 bases between them. The germline gives CDR1 GTSNPN, CDR2 SVGIG (reference sequence). The CDR3 covers 14 residues.

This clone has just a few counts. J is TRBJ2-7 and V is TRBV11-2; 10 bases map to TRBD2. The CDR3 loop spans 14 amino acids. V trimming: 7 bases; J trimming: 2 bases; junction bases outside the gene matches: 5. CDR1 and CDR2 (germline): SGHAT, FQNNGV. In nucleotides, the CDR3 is TGTGCCAGCATGAGGACTAGCGGTACCTACGAGCAGTACTTC. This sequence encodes CASMRTSGTYEQYF.

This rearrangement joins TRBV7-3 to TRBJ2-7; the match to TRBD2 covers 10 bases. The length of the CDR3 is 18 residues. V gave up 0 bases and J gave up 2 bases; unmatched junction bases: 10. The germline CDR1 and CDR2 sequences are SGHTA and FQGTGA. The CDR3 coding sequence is TGTGCCAGCAGCTTAACAGGAGTCTTAGCGGGAGGCCCCTACGAGCAGTACTTC. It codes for CASSLTGVLAGGPYEQYF.

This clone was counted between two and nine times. Here the CDR3 DNA reads TGTGCCACCCGGACAGGGATGAACACTGAAGCTTTCTTT. Translation gives CATRTGMNTEAFF. The chain couples TRBV25-1 to TRBJ1-1, with 8 bases that match TRBD1. Germline V gene sequence: CDR1 MGHDK, CDR2 SYGVNS. The CDR3 extends over 13 amino acids. Germline trimming cut 10 bases from V and 0 bases from J; bases unmatched to any gene: 4.

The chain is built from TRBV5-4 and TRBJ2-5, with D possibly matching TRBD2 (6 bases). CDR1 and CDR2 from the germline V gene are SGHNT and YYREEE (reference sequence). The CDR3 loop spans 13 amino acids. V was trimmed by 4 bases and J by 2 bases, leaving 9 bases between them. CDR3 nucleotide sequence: TGTGCCAGCAGCACCGGGACTCAAGAGACCCAGTACTTC. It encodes CASSTGTQETQYF.

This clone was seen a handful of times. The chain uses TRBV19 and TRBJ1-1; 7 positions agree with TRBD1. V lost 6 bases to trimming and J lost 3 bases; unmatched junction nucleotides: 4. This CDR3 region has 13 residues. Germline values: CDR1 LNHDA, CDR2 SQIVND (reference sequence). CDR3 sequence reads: CASSPQGYTEAFF. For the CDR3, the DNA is TGTGCCAGTAGCCCACAGGGGTACACTGAAGCTTTCTTT. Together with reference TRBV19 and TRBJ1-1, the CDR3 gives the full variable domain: DGGITQSPKYLFRKEGQNVTLSCEQNLNHDAMYWYRQDPGQGLRLIYYSQIVNDFQKGDIAEGYSVSREKKESFPLTVTSAQKNPTAFYLCASSPQGYTEAFFGQGTRLTVV.

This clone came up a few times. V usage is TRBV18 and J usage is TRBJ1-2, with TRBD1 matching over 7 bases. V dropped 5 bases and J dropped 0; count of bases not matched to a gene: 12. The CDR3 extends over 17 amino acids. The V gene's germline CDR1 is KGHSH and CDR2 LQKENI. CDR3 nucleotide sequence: TGTGCCAGCTCAACGCTGACAGGGAGCTCAGCTAACTATGGCTACACCTTC. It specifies CASSTLTGSSANYGYTF.

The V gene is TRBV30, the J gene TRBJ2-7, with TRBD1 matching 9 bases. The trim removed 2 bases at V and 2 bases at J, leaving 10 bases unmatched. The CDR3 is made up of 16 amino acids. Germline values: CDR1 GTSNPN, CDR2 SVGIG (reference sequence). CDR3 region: CAWSRTRTGETYEQYF. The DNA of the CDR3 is TGTGCCTGGAGTAGAACTCGGACAGGGGAGACCTACGAGCAGTACTTC.

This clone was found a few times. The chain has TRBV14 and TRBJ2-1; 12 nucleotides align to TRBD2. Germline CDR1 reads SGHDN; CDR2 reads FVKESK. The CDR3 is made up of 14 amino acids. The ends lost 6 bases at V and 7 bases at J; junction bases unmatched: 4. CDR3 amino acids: CASSQTSGRNEQFF. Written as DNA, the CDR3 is TGTGCCAGCAGTCAGACTAGCGGGAGAAATGAGCAGTTCTTC.

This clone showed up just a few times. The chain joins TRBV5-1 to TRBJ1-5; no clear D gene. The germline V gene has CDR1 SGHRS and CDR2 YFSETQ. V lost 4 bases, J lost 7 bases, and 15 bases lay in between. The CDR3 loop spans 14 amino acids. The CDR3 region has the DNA TGCGCCAGCAGCGACGGTCCCCGAGGCCAGCCCCAGCATTTT. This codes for CASSDGPRGQPQHF.

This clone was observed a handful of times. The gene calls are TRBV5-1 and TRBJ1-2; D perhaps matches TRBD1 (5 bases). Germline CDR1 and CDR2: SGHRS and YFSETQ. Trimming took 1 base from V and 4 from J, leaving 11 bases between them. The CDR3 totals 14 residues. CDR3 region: CASSLRSQGYGYTF. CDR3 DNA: TGCGCCAGCAGCTTGAGGTCCCAGGGCTATGGCTACACCTTC.

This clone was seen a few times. The CDR3 sequence is CASRAGATDTQYF. For the CDR3, the DNA is TGTGCCAGCAGAGCGGGAGCCACAGATACGCAGTATTTT. The chain joins TRBV28 to TRBJ2-3, with 8 bases fitting TRBD2. Trimming took 6 bases from V and 2 from J; bases not matched to a gene: 1. The CDR3 contains 13 residues. Germline loops: CDR1 MDHEN, CDR2 SYDVKM.

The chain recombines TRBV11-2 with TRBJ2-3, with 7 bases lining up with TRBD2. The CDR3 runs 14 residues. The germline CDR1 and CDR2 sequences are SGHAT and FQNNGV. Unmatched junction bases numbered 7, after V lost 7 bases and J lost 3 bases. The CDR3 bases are TGTGCCAGCACACGGGACTATCGTACAGATACGCAGTATTTT. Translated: CASTRDYRTDTQYF.

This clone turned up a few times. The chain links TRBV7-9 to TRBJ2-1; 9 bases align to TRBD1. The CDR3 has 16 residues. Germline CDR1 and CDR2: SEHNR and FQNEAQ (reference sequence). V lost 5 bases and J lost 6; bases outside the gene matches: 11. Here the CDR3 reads CASSRAGTGRANEQFF. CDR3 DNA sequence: TGTGCCAGCAGCCGGGCAGGGACAGGGAGGGCCAATGAGCAGTTCTTC.

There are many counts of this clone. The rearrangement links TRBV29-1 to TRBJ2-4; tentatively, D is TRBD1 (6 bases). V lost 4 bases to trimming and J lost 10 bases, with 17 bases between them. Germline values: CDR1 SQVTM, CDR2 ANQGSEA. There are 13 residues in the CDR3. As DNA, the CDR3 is TGCAGCGTTGTTGACTATACAGGGATAATTCAGTACTTC. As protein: CSVVDYTGIIQYF.

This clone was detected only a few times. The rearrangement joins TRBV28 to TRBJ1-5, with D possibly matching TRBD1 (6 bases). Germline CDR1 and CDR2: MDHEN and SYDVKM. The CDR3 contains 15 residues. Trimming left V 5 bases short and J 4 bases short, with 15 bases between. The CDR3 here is CASSEQGLWNQPQHF. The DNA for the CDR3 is TGTGCCAGCAGTGAACAGGGTTTGTGGAATCAGCCCCAGCATTTT.

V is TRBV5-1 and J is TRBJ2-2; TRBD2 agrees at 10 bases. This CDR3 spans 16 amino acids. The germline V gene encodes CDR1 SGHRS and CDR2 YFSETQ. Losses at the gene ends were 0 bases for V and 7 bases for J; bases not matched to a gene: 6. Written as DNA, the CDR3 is TGCGCCAGCAGCTTGGTGACTAGCGGGCAATTCGGGGAGCTGTTTTTT. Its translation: CASSLVTSGQFGELFF.

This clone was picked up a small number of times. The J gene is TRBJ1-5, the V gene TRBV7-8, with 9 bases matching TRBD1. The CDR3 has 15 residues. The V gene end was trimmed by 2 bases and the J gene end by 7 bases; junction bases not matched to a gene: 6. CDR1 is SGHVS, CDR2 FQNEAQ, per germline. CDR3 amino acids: CASSLTGGKGQPQHF. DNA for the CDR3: TGTGCCAGCAGCTTAACAGGGGGCAAGGGACAGCCCCAGCATTTT.

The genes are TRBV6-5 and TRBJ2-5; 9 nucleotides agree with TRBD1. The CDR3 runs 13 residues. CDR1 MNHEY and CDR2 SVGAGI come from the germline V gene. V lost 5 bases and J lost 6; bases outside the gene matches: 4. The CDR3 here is CASSPGTGKTQYF. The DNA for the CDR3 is TGTGCCAGCAGTCCCGGGACAGGGAAGACCCAGTACTTC.

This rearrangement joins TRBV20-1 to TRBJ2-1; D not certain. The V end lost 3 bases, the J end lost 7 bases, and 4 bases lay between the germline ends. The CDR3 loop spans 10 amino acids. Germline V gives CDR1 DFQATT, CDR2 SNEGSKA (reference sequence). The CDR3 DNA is TGCAGTGCTAGTAGAAATGAGCAGTTCTTC. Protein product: CSASRNEQFF.

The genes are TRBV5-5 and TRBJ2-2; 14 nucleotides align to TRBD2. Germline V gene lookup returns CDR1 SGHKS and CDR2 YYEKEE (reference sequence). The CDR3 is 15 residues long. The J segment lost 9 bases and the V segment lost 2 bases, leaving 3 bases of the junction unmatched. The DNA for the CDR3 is TGTGCCAGCAGCTTCGGGACTAGCGGGAGAAGGGAGCTGTTTTTT. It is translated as CASSFGTSGRRELFF.

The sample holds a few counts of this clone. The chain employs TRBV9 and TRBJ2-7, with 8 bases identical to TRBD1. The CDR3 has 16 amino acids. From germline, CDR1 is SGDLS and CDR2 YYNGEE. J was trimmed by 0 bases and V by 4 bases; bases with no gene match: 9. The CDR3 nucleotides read TGTGCCAGCAGCTCAGCCGGGACAGGCGTCTCCTACGAGCAGTACTTC. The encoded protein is CASSSAGTGVSYEQYF.

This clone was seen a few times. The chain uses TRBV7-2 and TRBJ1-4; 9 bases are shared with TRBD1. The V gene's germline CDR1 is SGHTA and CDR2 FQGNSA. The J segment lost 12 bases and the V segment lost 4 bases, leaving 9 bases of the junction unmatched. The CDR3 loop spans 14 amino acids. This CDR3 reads CASSSGQGTLELFF. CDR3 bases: TGTGCCAGCAGCTCGGGACAGGGAACCTTAGAACTGTTTTTT.

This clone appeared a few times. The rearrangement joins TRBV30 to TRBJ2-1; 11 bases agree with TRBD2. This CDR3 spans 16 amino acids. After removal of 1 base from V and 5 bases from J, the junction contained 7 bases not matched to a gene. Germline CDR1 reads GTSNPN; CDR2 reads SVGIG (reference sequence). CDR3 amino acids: CAWSGASGRPNNEQFF. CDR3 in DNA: TGTGCCTGGAGTGGGGCTAGCGGGAGGCCCAACAATGAGCAGTTCTTC.